The 5 T cell receptor beta chains given below trace back to one sample, sequenced in a study of shared clonotypes between healthy human individuals. Using immunoSEQ multiplex PCR, the repertoire was profiled, and TCRdb retains in-frame clones only, with some absent. The table has 550,000 to 700,000 clones, roughly 73% seen once. The sample comprised memory CD4+ T cells sorted from blood. The subset: CD45RA-negative fraction. Receptor source: a woman aged 25 to 39 in good health.

The chain combines TRBV27 with TRBJ2-1, with a possible D match to TRBD2 (6 bases). CDR1 and CDR2 from the germline V gene are MNHEY and SMNVEV (reference sequence). With 6 bases removed from V and 6 bases from J, the gap between germline ends came to 21 bases. CDR3 length equals 16 residues. The CDR3 bases are TGTGCCAGCAGGACGTACAGGAGGGCCGTTCGCAATGAGCAGTTCTTC. This gives the protein CASRTYRRAVRNEQFF.

The CDR3 loop is CASSSSVTGELFF. CDR3 nucleotides: TGTGCCAGCAGCTCTAGCGTGACCGGGGAGCTGTTTTTT. The J gene is TRBJ2-2, the V gene TRBV9; weak D call: TRBD2 (6 bases). V lost 4 bases, J lost 5 bases, and 9 bases lay in between. Germline CDR1 reads SGDLS; CDR2 reads YYNGEE. The CDR3 extends over 13 amino acids.

This chain links TRBV6-5 with TRBJ2-7, with 7 bases lining up with TRBD1. The DNA end lines up better with TRBJ2-5; the J call may be wrong. The CDR3 is 14 amino acids. Germline-derived CDR1 and CDR2 are MNHEY and SVGAGI. DNA of the CDR3: TGTGCCAGCAGTCGGGACAGCAACCAAGAGACCCAGTACTTC. This codes for CASSRDSNQETQYF.

This chain links TRBV28 with TRBJ1-2, with a tentative D call TRBD1 (6 bases). V lost 6 bases and J lost 0, with 14 bases in between. In germline, CDR1 is MDHEN, CDR2 SYDVKM. This CDR3 contains 15 residues. DNA of the CDR3: TGTGCCAGCAGATCTAGACAGGCTGCTAACTATGGCTACACCTTC. This sequence encodes CASRSRQAANYGYTF.

At least ten counts were recorded for this clone. The chain joins TRBV4-1 to TRBJ2-7, with TRBD1 matching 7 bases. Trimming took 2 bases from V and 6 from J; bases not matched to a gene: 25. The germline gives CDR1 MGHRA, CDR2 YSYEKL. The CDR3 is 20 residues long. The CDR3 spells CASSQPRPQATGTVIIEQYF. In DNA form, the CDR3 reads TGCGCCAGCAGCCAACCAAGGCCCCAGGCTACCGGGACAGTCATCATCGAGCAGTACTTC.